This T cell receptor beta chain was obtained from a study of T cell changes during pregnancy in multiple sclerosis (dated by TCRdb to the late 2010s). For context, the study as a whole: The study looked at changes in the T cell repertoire across pregnancy in women with multiple sclerosis.

Details on this clone: Its antigen is unknown. There are no base qualities to consult, and no much larger clone falls within one base.

The CDR3 holds 13 amino acids from the cysteine to the phenylalanine. CDR3 DNA is the only sequence kept; it has 39 bases, read in frame from the first base. The CDR1 and CDR2 encoded by the germline V gene (reference sequence) are GTSNPN and SVGIG. V is reduced by 1 base and J by 8 bases, leaving a spacing of 12 bases between them. Library prep was done by the immunoSEQ multiplex PCR assay. The table comes from immuneACCESS by way of TCRdb, which keeps in-frame sequences with V and J called. Part of the clones is missing from these tables; in studies checked, under half for an unresolved V gene and the rest for unknown reasons. For this sample the table gives nearly 60,000 clones, of which 91% were detected only once. The ten largest clones add up to roughly 0.48% of the sample.

This chain is built from TRBV30 and TRBJ1-5; the D segment could be TRBD1, given 5 matching bases. The source is a female donor in good health, enrolled as a control in a pregnancy study. Sequences were derived from CD4+ T cells from peripheral blood mononuclear cells, sampled after pregnancy. The bases are TGTGCCTGGAGTGGCCAGGGTCCGGAGCCCCAGCATTTT. Translated, this gives CAWSGQGPEPQHF.